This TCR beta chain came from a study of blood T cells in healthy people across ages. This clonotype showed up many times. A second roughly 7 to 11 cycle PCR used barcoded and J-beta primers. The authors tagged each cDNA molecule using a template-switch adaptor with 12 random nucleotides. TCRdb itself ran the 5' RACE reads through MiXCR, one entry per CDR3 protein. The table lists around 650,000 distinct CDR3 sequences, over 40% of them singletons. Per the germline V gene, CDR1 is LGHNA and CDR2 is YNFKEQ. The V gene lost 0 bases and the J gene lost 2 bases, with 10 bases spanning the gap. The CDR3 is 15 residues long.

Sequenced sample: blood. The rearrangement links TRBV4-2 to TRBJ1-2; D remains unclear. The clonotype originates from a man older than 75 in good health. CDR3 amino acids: CASSQDEDGNYGYTF. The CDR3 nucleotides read TGTGCCAGCAGCCAAGATGAGGACGGAAACTATGGCTACACCTTC.